Described below is a single T cell receptor (beta chain) sequence and its context. The V and J ends lost 6 bases and 0 bases respectively, with 12 bases between them. Germline CDR1 LNHDA, CDR2 SQIVND (reference sequence). The CDR3 has 15 residues. This specimen comes from a study of shared T cell receptors in the human thymus. Some clones are missing from TCRdb's copy, which holds only in-frame ones; the method was immunoSEQ multiplex PCR. The table lists hundreds of thousands of clones, around 95% of them singletons. The sequencing sample was made of thymocytes. The receptor was derived from a human donor. This rearrangement joins TRBV19 to TRBJ1-3, with TRBD1 as a possible D gene (5 bases). CDR3 DNA sequence: TGTGCCAGTAGCCTCTCGACAGTCTCTGGAAACACCATATATTTT. It yields the protein CASSLSTVSGNTIYF.